The 14 T cell receptor beta chains below all came from one sample that was sequenced in a study of blood T cell repertoires in COVID-19. Here immunoSEQ multiplex PCR was the method, and the copy in TCRdb shows in-frame clones only, minus some. The sample shows roughly 200,000 clones, about 83% of them seen only once. The sequenced sample was peripheral blood. Every receptor here comes from a human donor in a cohort sampled during active COVID-19.

This sequence joins TRBV6-5 and TRBJ1-2; a possible D gene is TRBD1 (5 bases). Germline loops: CDR1 MNHEY, CDR2 SVGAGI. CDR3 length equals 14 residues. Deletions cut 7 bases from V and 4 bases from J, with 16 bases between. The CDR3 is CASKESAGLYGYTF. The CDR3 DNA is TGTGCCAGCAAAGAAAGCGCAGGGCTCTATGGCTACACCTTC.

The rearrangement uses TRBV4-3 and TRBJ2-3, with TRBD2 matching 7 bases. The CDR3 consists of 19 residues. Germline CDR1 is LGHNA and CDR2 is YSLEER. V lost 0 bases and J lost 2; bases outside the gene matches: 14. CDR3 sequence: CASSQDNRAGVFPTDTQYF. The DNA for the CDR3 is TGCGCCAGCAGCCAAGATAATAGGGCGGGAGTTTTTCCCACAGATACGCAGTATTTT.

The chain combines TRBV6-5 with TRBJ2-3; D gene uncertain. V was trimmed by 6 bases and J by 5 bases, leaving 9 bases between them. Germline V gene lookup returns CDR1 MNHEY and CDR2 SVGAGI. CDR3 length equals 12 residues. CDR3 region: CASRFSGDTQYF. The CDR3, as DNA: TGTGCCAGCAGATTCTCGGGAGATACGCAGTATTTT.

J is TRBJ2-7 and V is TRBV27; possible D gene TRBD1, 6 bases. Trimming left V 4 bases short and J 5 bases short, with 15 bases between. CDR3 length: 14 amino acids. Germline V gives CDR1 MNHEY, CDR2 SMNVEV (reference sequence). CDR3 region: CASSSDSFIHEQYF. CDR3 DNA sequence: TGTGCCAGCAGTTCGGACAGTTTCATCCACGAGCAGTACTTC.

This clone was counted a few times. V gene TRBV6-5 combines with J gene TRBJ1-3; D possibly corresponds to TRBD1 (5 bases). V shed 4 bases and J shed 2 bases, with 9 bases lying between them. The CDR3 has 14 residues. Germline lookup yields CDR1 MNHEY and CDR2 SVGAGI. The CDR3 DNA reads TGTGCCAGCAGTTTCAGGGTAACTGGAAACACCATATATTTT. Encoded protein: CASSFRVTGNTIYF.

V gene TRBV6-5 combines with J gene TRBJ2-7, with TRBD1 matching over 7 bases. CDR3 length: 13 residues. Looked up from germline, CDR1 is MNHEY and CDR2 is SVGAGI. The J segment lost 3 bases and the V segment lost 7 bases, leaving 6 bases of the junction unmatched. The CDR3 protein is CASKRDSLYEQYF. In DNA form, the CDR3 reads TGTGCCAGCAAAAGGGACAGCCTCTACGAGCAGTACTTC.

This chain links TRBV7-2 with TRBJ1-2, with 12 bases lining up with TRBD1. V shed 5 bases, J shed 8 bases, and the junction held 6 bases outside the gene matches. CDR1 and CDR2 (germline): SGHTA, FQGNSA. The CDR3 spans 14 residues. The CDR3 here is CASSPRDRGRGYTF. The DNA for the CDR3 is TGTGCCAGCAGCCCCCGGGACAGGGGGCGAGGCTACACCTTC. Supplemented by reference TRBV7-2 and TRBJ1-2, the full variable domain reads GAGVSQSPSNKVTEKGKDVELRCDPISGHTALYWYRQSLGQGLEFLIYFQGNSAPDKSGLPSDRFSAERTGGSVSTLTIQRTQQEDSAVYLCASSPRDRGRGYTFGSGTRLTVV.

The genes are TRBV28 and TRBJ1-6; D perhaps matches TRBD1 (6 bases). CDR3 length: 12 residues. V was shortened by 2 bases and J by 14 bases, with 10 bases between the two germline ends. Germline V gene sequence: CDR1 MDHEN, CDR2 SYDVKM. The CDR3 bases are TGTGCCAGCAGTTTAGGGACACGGGCCCTCCACTTT. As protein: CASSLGTRALHF.

This clone was detected a few times. The J gene is TRBJ1-1, the V gene TRBV4-1; possible D gene TRBD1, 6 bases. Trimming stripped 6 bases from V and 4 bases from J, with 12 bases between. The CDR3 sequence is 13 residues long. Germline-derived CDR1 and CDR2 are MGHRA and YSYEKL. The DNA of the CDR3 is TGCGCCAGCAGGAGGGGGTCGAGCACTGAAGCTTTCTTT. Its translation is CASRRGSSTEAFF.

This chain links TRBV19 with TRBJ1-5; the D gene is possibly TRBD1 (5 bases). Germline assignment: CDR1 LNHDA and CDR2 SQIVND (reference sequence). Between the trimmed V and J ends, which lost 5 bases and 3 bases, there was a span of 20 bases. The CDR3 has 17 amino acids. CDR3 DNA: TGTGCCAGTAGTGGGGGAATGGGAGGTATCTCCAATCAGCCCCAGCATTTT. Translation: CASSGGMGGISNQPQHF.

This chain uses TRBV3-1 (or the pseudogene TRBV3-2) with TRBJ2-7; a weak D match, TRBD2 (5 bases). There are 17 residues in the CDR3. Trimming left V 4 bases short and J 2 bases short, with 21 bases between. The germline CDR1 and CDR2 sequences are LGHDT and YNNKEL (reference sequence). CDR3 in amino acids: CASSPKGLGLGTYEQYF. CDR3 nucleotides: TGTGCCAGCAGCCCCAAAGGACTGGGGTTGGGGACCTACGAGCAGTACTTC.

In its sample, this clone was seen a few times. The chain carries TRBV7-8 and TRBJ1-2; D unresolved. The length of the CDR3 is 13 residues. Germline CDR1 reads SGHVS; CDR2 reads FQNEAQ. Trimming shortened V by 5 bases and J by 0 bases, and 7 bases separated the two germline ends. The CDR3 nucleotides read TGTGCCAGCAGCCCGTTTGCTAACTATGGCTACACCTTC. It specifies CASSPFANYGYTF.

CDR3 nucleotide sequence: TGTGCCACCAGCAGATCCCTAGGGACAGACTTTTACACTGAAGCTTTCTTT. Translated: CATSRSLGTDFYTEAFF. The chain employs TRBV15 and TRBJ1-1; 7 bases line up with TRBD1. CDR1 and CDR2 from the germline V gene are LNHNV and YYDKDF (reference sequence). CDR3 length equals 17 residues. Trimming took 2 bases from V and 3 from J; bases not matched to a gene: 12.

This chain links TRBV5-4 with TRBJ1-1, with D possibly TRBD1 on 5 matching bases. Germline V CDR1 and CDR2: SGHNT, YYREEE (reference sequence). CDR3 length: 14 amino acids. Deletions cut 5 bases from V and 1 base from J, with 12 bases between. The CDR3 spells CASRPETGNTEAFF. CDR3 in DNA: TGTGCCAGCAGGCCAGAAACAGGGAACACTGAAGCTTTCTTT.